The clone carrying this T cell receptor (beta chain) was detected only a few times. Participants were aged roughly 18 to 90 years, lived in under 25 US areas, and enrolled virtually. Donors were grouped by their self-reported clinical history. The ends were cut back, 3 bases at V and 6 bases at J, with 11 bases in the middle. The CDR3 spans 13 residues. The V gene's germline CDR1 is MNHEY and CDR2 SMNVEV (reference sequence). Assay: immunoSEQ multiplex PCR; the TCRdb copy retains only in-frame clones and omits some. This repertoire shows approximately 190,000 clones, approximately 83% found once; its top ten account for 7% to 9%. This sample stems from a study of blood T cell repertoires in COVID-19. Study-level background: T cells, B-cell-depleted T cells, or PBMCs supplied cDNA or gDNA.

Sequences were obtained from PBMCs or T cells enriched from blood (not recorded which). The sequence came from a man in his forties who had recovered from COVID-19. This chain connects TRBV27 to TRBJ1-2; D is unclear. The CDR3 loop is CASSFFVGDGYTF. The DNA of the CDR3 is TGTGCCAGCAGTTTCTTCGTCGGGGATGGCTACACCTTC.